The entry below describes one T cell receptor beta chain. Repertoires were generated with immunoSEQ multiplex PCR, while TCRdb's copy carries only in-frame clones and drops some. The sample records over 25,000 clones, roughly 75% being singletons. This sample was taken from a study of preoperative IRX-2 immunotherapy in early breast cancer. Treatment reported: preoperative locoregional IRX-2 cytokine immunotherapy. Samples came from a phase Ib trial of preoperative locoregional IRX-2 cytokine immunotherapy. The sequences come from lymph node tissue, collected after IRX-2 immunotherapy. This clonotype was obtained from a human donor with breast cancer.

The CDR3, as DNA: TGTGCCAGTCGACCAGGGGAAACTGAAGCTTTCTTT. This gives the protein CASRPGETEAFF. This chain uses TRBV19 with TRBJ1-1; tentative D call: TRBD1 (6 bases). CDR1 and CDR2 (germline): LNHDA, SQIVND (reference sequence). This CDR3 contains 12 residues. Trimming left V 8 bases short and J 5 bases short, with 12 bases between.